These 27 T cell receptor beta chains share one sample of origin, sequenced in a study of cytomegalovirus exposure and HLA in healthy donors. The PCR had 60 Vbeta and 13 Jbeta primers. The assay was immunoSEQ multiplex PCR, and TCRdb's table has in-frame clones only and misses some. The data contain 75,000 to 95,000 clones, about 63% of them seen just once; the ten biggest clones take up under 8%. Material for sequencing was PBMCs. Source of these receptors: a woman aged 25 to 39 in good health and CMV-seronegative.

This chain links TRBV28 with TRBJ1-5; D not resolved. The ends were cut back, 1 base at V and 3 bases at J, with 10 bases in the middle. CDR1 and CDR2 (germline): MDHEN, SYDVKM. The CDR3 covers 15 residues. CDR3 sequence reads: CASSLSYSSNQPQHF. Written as DNA, the CDR3 is TGTGCCAGCAGTTTATCGTATAGCTCCAATCAGCCCCAGCATTTT.

CDR3 amino acids: CASVGQARFNYGYTF. In DNA, the CDR3 is TGTGCCAGCGTGGGACAGGCCCGTTTCAACTATGGCTACACCTTC. The chain is built from TRBV2 and TRBJ1-2, with 8 bases identical to TRBD1. The J segment lost 2 bases and the V segment lost 8 bases, leaving 10 bases of the junction unmatched. The CDR3 totals 15 residues. In germline, CDR1 is SNHLY, CDR2 FYNNEI.

The chain employs TRBV28 and TRBJ2-7; a weak D match, TRBD2 (6 bases). CDR3 size: 13 residues. V dropped 1 base and J dropped 5 bases, with 9 bases sitting between them. Germline lookup yields CDR1 MDHEN and CDR2 SYDVKM. CDR3 residues: CASSLSWGDEQYF. In DNA form, the CDR3 reads TGTGCCAGCAGTTTATCTTGGGGGGACGAGCAGTACTTC.

This chain links TRBV6-1 with TRBJ2-1, with 7 bases fitting TRBD2. Germline-derived CDR1 and CDR2 are MNHNS and SASEGT. This CDR3 has 16 amino acids. V lost 4 bases to trimming and J lost 7 bases; unmatched junction nucleotides: 13. CDR3 protein: CASSGPGGGPRNEQFF. CDR3 DNA: TGTGCCAGCAGTGGGCCGGGGGGAGGGCCAAGGAATGAGCAGTTCTTC.

The rearrangement joins TRBV5-5 to TRBJ1-2, with D maybe TRBD1 (5 bases). Between the trimmed V and J ends, which lost 5 bases and 4 bases, there was a span of 15 bases. CDR1 SGHKS and CDR2 YYEKEE come from the germline V gene (reference sequence). This CDR3 has 14 amino acids. The CDR3 region is CASREGSGGYGYTF. For the CDR3, the DNA is TGTGCCAGCAGGGAGGGGTCTGGGGGCTATGGCTACACCTTC.

This clone was seen more than once but under ten times. The chain uses TRBV9 and TRBJ1-1; D ambiguous. The CDR3 has 13 amino acids. V gave up 4 bases and J gave up 4 bases, with 11 bases separating them. Germline CDR1 and CDR2: SGDLS and YYNGEE. The CDR3 is CASSPGHRTEAFF. The CDR3 nucleotides read TGTGCCAGCAGCCCTGGGCACCGCACTGAAGCTTTCTTT.

In DNA, the CDR3 is TGTGCCAGCAGCTTCAGGGTAGAAGCCTACAATGAGCAGTTCTTC. Its protein product is CASSFRVEAYNEQFF. This rearrangement joins TRBV7-9 to TRBJ2-1, with a tentative D call TRBD1 (5 bases). Germline V gene sequence: CDR1 SEHNR, CDR2 FQNEAQ (reference sequence). The CDR3 spans 15 residues. Trimming pared 3 bases from V and 2 bases from J, leaving 11 bases between.

This clone was picked up a small number of times. The chain has TRBV9 and TRBJ2-7; D possibly corresponds to TRBD2 (7 bases). There are 16 residues in the CDR3. Germline CDR1 reads SGDLS; CDR2 reads YYNGEE. Trimming pared 1 base from V and 2 bases from J, leaving 16 bases between. This chain's CDR3 is CASSVRGGGGPYEQYF. The CDR3 DNA reads TGTGCCAGCAGCGTAAGGGGGGGTGGGGGACCCTACGAGCAGTACTTC. The variable domain in full, completed from reference TRBV9 and TRBJ2-7, reads DSGVTQTPKHLITATGQRVTLRCSPRSGDLSVYWYQQSLDQGLQFLIQYYNGEERAKGNILERFSAQQFPDLHSELNLSSLELGDSALYFCASSVRGGGGPYEQYFGPGTRLTVT.

This clone was seen a few times. The chain joins TRBV7-2 to TRBJ2-1; 14 bases line up with TRBD2. The V gene end was trimmed by 0 bases and the J gene end by 8 bases; junction bases not matched to a gene: 3. This CDR3 has 16 residues. The germline V gene encodes CDR1 SGHTA and CDR2 FQGNSA. The CDR3 reads CASSLAGTSGGHEQFF. The CDR3 DNA is TGTGCCAGCAGCTTAGCAGGGACTAGCGGGGGCCATGAGCAGTTCTTC.

This clone was counted between two and nine times. The V gene is TRBV19, the J gene TRBJ1-1; D ambiguous. The CDR3 has 15 amino acids. V was shortened by 5 bases and J by 1 base, with 14 bases between the two germline ends. Germline CDR1 reads LNHDA; CDR2 reads SQIVND (reference sequence). The CDR3 coding sequence is TGTGCCAGTAGTCCAAGAGCGGTTTCGAACACTGAAGCTTTCTTT. This codes for CASSPRAVSNTEAFF.

The CDR3 DNA follows: TGCGCCAGCAGCCTAAGGCACGGGGATCAGCCCCAGCATTTT. Protein sequence: CASSLRHGDQPQHF. The J gene is TRBJ1-5, the V gene TRBV4-3, with D unresolved. This CDR3 is 14 amino acids long. V lost 4 bases and J lost 5, with 12 bases in between. Germline V gene data show CDR1 as LGHNA and CDR2 as YSLEER.

The chain couples TRBV7-9 to TRBJ2-7; a weak D match, TRBD2 (5 bases). Trimming removed 4 bases at V and 2 bases at J, with 12 bases between. The CDR3 sequence is 14 residues long. Germline CDR1 and CDR2: SEHNR and FQNEAQ (reference sequence). The DNA of the CDR3 is TGTGCCAGCAGCTCATTCGGGATTACCTACGAGCAGTACTTC. Translated: CASSSFGITYEQYF. The entire variable domain, with the rest obtained from reference TRBV7-9 and TRBJ2-7, is as follows: DTGVSQNPRHKITKRGQNVTFRCDPISEHNRLYWYRQTLGQGPEFLTYFQNEAQLEKSRLLSDRFSAERPKGSFSTLEIQRTEQGDSAMYLCASSSFGITYEQYFGPGTRLTVT.

This clone was observed a handful of times. This rearrangement joins TRBV7-9 to TRBJ1-6; possibly TRBD1 for D (6 bases). Looked up from germline, CDR1 is SEHNR and CDR2 is FQNEAQ (reference sequence). The V end lost 3 bases, the J end lost 10 bases, and 13 bases lay between the germline ends. This CDR3 is built from 14 residues. In nucleotides, the CDR3 is TGTGCCAGCAGCTTGGGGGGGGCAGAGTCACCCCTCCACTTT. Amino acids: CASSLGGAESPLHF.

The chain joins TRBV29-1 to TRBJ1-1, with 7 bases identical to TRBD1. This CDR3 is built from 13 residues. Germline values: CDR1 SQVTM, CDR2 ANQGSEA. Trimming took 0 bases from V and 4 from J; bases not matched to a gene: 2. Here the CDR3 reads CSVEEQGGTEAFF. CDR3 nucleotide sequence: TGCAGCGTTGAAGAGCAGGGGGGCACTGAAGCTTTCTTT.

V gene TRBV4-2 combines with J gene TRBJ2-7; 14 nucleotides match TRBD2. The junction had 8 bases not matched to a gene; V was cut back by 4 bases and J by 6 bases. The length of the CDR3 is 16 residues. The germline V gene has CDR1 LGHNA and CDR2 YNFKEQ. CDR3 protein: CASSLGLAGGQGEQYF. CDR3 bases: TGTGCCAGCAGCCTCGGACTAGCGGGGGGCCAGGGCGAGCAGTACTTC.

The J gene is TRBJ2-1, the V gene TRBV7-2; 7 positions agree with TRBD2. The trim removed 9 bases at V and 2 bases at J, leaving 4 bases unmatched. Germline loops: CDR1 SGHTA, CDR2 FQGNSA. The CDR3 runs to 13 residues. CDR3 residues: CARAGTTYNEQFF. The CDR3, as DNA: TGTGCCAGGGCCGGGACTACCTACAATGAGCAGTTCTTC.

This clone was recorded only once. The CDR3 reads CASSLAPRGIPYQETQYF. The CDR3 coding sequence is TGTGCCAGCAGCTTAGCGCCCAGGGGCATTCCGTACCAAGAGACCCAGTACTTC. The chain joins TRBV7-6 to TRBJ2-5; tentative D call: TRBD1 (6 bases). The length of the CDR3 is 18 residues. V was clipped by 0 bases and J by 0 bases, with 17 bases between them. Germline CDR1 and CDR2: SGHVS and FNYEAQ.

V usage is TRBV9 and J usage is TRBJ1-1, with D possibly matching TRBD1 (6 bases). Deletions cut 0 bases from V and 4 bases from J, with 16 bases between. The CDR3 covers 16 residues. CDR1 is SGDLS, CDR2 YYNGEE, per germline. Here the CDR3 reads CASSVGSDSFGTEAFF. For the CDR3, the DNA is TGTGCCAGCAGCGTAGGGTCGGACAGTTTCGGCACTGAAGCTTTCTTT. Full variable domain (rest looked up from reference TRBV9 and TRBJ1-1): DSGVTQTPKHLITATGQRVTLRCSPRSGDLSVYWYQQSLDQGLQFLIQYYNGEERAKGNILERFSAQQFPDLHSELNLSSLELGDSALYFCASSVGSDSFGTEAFFGQGTRLTVV.

The chain joins TRBV5-1 to TRBJ2-1, with 7 bases matching TRBD1. This CDR3 has 13 residues. Germline loops: CDR1 SGHRS, CDR2 YFSETQ. V was clipped by 4 bases and J by 6 bases; unmatched bases: 4. The CDR3 protein is CASSISGGNEQFF. CDR3 nucleotide sequence: TGCGCCAGCAGCATCTCAGGGGGCAATGAGCAGTTCTTC.

The chain recombines TRBV28 with TRBJ2-1, with 10 bases matching TRBD2. This CDR3 contains 16 residues. After removal of 5 bases from V and 10 bases from J, the junction contained 14 bases not matched to a gene. Germline CDR1 is MDHEN and CDR2 is SYDVKM. The DNA for the CDR3 is TGTGCCAGCAGTCCCCTAGGGAGCGGGGGGGTATCCGAGCAGTTCTTC. The encoded protein is CASSPLGSGGVSEQFF.

This sequence joins TRBV4-3 and TRBJ1-4, with 7 bases aligning to TRBD1. Germline loops: CDR1 LGHNA, CDR2 YSLEER. CDR3 length: 18 amino acids. The V and J ends lost 0 bases and 3 bases, in that order; junction bases with no gene match: 10. CDR3 DNA: TGCGCCAGCAGCCAAGATAGATCCCCGACAGGGCCTAATGAAAAACTGTTTTTT. Translating gives CASSQDRSPTGPNEKLFF.

As to this clone: This sample includes further DNA sequences coding for the same CDR3. The V gene is TRBV5-1, the J gene TRBJ2-3; D may be TRBD2 (6 bases). This CDR3 comprises 14 residues. The germline V gene encodes CDR1 SGHRS and CDR2 YFSETQ. V was trimmed by 0 bases and J by 1 base, leaving 6 bases between them. The CDR3 spells CASSLGGGTDTQYF. As DNA, the CDR3 is TGCGCCAGCAGCTTGGGCGGGGGCACAGATACGCAGTATTTT.

CDR3 protein: CASSRPGQGEQYF. The CDR3 DNA reads TGTGCCAGCAGTCGACCGGGACAGGGCGAGCAGTACTTC. The chain links TRBV6-5 to TRBJ2-7; 9 bases are a match to TRBD1. The CDR3 has 13 amino acids. V was pared by 5 bases and J by 6 bases, with 5 bases of the junction left unmatched. Germline loops: CDR1 MNHEY, CDR2 SVGAGI.

This clone has only a few counts. This chain connects TRBV11-2 to TRBJ1-2, with D possibly matching TRBD1 (5 bases). Germline V CDR1 and CDR2: SGHAT, FQNNGV. This CDR3 is built from 15 residues. V was cut by 0 bases and J by 1 base, with 9 bases left in between. The CDR3 bases are TGTGCCAGCAGCTTAGAGGGGAGGGGTAACTATGGCTACACCTTC. Translation: CASSLEGRGNYGYTF.

The chain has TRBV6-5 and TRBJ2-1; 9 nucleotides align to TRBD2. V gave up 2 bases and J gave up 2 bases; unmatched junction bases: 1. CDR3 length: 15 amino acids. CDR1 is MNHEY and CDR2 is SVGAGI in the germline V gene. The CDR3 spells CASSYLAGPYNEQFF. CDR3 bases: TGTGCCAGCAGTTACCTAGCGGGACCCTACAATGAGCAGTTCTTC.

The rearrangement uses TRBV7-2 and TRBJ1-2; 10 positions match TRBD1. Germline V gene lookup returns CDR1 SGHTA and CDR2 FQGNSA. This CDR3 has 14 amino acids. V was clipped by 6 bases and J by 6 bases; unmatched bases: 7. CDR3 amino acids: CASSRDRGGDGYTF. The CDR3 region has the DNA TGTGCCAGCAGTCGGGACAGGGGAGGAGATGGCTACACCTTC.

The chain recombines TRBV6-5 with TRBJ2-7; D perhaps matches TRBD2 (6 bases). Germline V lookup: CDR1 MNHEY, CDR2 SVGAGI. There are 15 residues in the CDR3. Trimming took 7 bases from V and 0 from J, leaving 16 bases between them. The chain's CDR3 is CASTPGAGISYEQYF. CDR3 in DNA: TGTGCCAGCACCCCCGGTGCGGGAATCTCCTACGAGCAGTACTTC.